Below are 10 T cell receptor beta chains sequenced from a single sample in a study of T cell responses to AZD1222 COVID-19 vaccine (dated by TCRdb to the early 2020s). Library creation used the immunoSEQ multiplex PCR assay. Entries here come from immuneACCESS through TCRdb and include only in-frame sequences with V and J called. Some clones fail to appear in such tables; in the studies checked, an unresolved V gene covers under half of the shortfall, and the cause of the remainder is unknown. This sample is represented by more than 95,000 clones; 88% of them were singletons. Clones ranked in the top ten supply 4.4% of the sample. The intended sense of this specimen's time point label: baseline before first vaccination. Here the sequenced sample was peripheral blood, taken on day 0 of AZD1222 vaccination. These receptors were collected from an adult in good health.

The chain combines TRBV9 with TRBJ2-2; maybe TRBD1 (5 bases). Per germline, CDR1 SGDLS and CDR2 YYNGEE. This CDR3 comprises 14 residues. V was shortened by 0 bases and J by 6 bases, with 9 bases between the two germline ends. CDR3 in amino acids: CASSVGQPPGELFF. CDR3 bases: TGTGCCAGCAGCGTAGGACAGCCCCCCGGGGAGCTGTTTTTT. The variable domain in full, with the rest retrieved from reference TRBV9 and TRBJ2-2, is DSGVTQTPKHLITATGQRVTLRCSPRSGDLSVYWYQQSLDQGLQFLIQYYNGEERAKGNILERFSAQQFPDLHSELNLSSLELGDSALYFCASSVGQPPGELFFGEGSRLTVL.

The chain employs TRBV29-1 and TRBJ2-7; 14 nucleotides match TRBD2. The V gene's germline CDR1 is SQVTM and CDR2 ANQGSEA. CDR3 size: 15 residues. After removal of 4 bases from V and 1 base from J, the junction contained 3 bases not matched to a gene. CDR3 nucleotide sequence: TGCAGCGTTGGGGGACTAGCGGGAGAGTCCTACGAGCAGTACTTC. Translation gives CSVGGLAGESYEQYF.

The chain has TRBV28 and TRBJ1-5; 10 bases fit TRBD1. V dropped 2 bases and J dropped 4; count of bases not matched to a gene: 2. The CDR3 runs to 15 residues. Germline-derived CDR1 and CDR2 are MDHEN and SYDVKM. In nucleotides, the CDR3 is TGTGCCAGCAGTTTAAGGGGACAGGGGAATCAGCCCCAGCATTTT. Translated, it gives CASSLRGQGNQPQHF.

This sequence joins TRBV6-5 and TRBJ1-2, with D tentatively TRBD1 (5 bases). V lost 0 bases and J 2 bases, leaving 7 bases between the germline ends. The V gene's germline CDR1 is MNHEY and CDR2 SVGAGI. The CDR3 extends over 14 amino acids. CDR3 amino acids: CASSYSGGNYGYTF. As DNA, the CDR3 is TGTGCCAGCAGTTACTCGGGGGGGAACTATGGCTACACCTTC.

The chain is built from TRBV6-2 or TRBV6-3 and TRBJ2-2; the D call may be TRBD1 or TRBD2 (6 bases each). Looked up from germline, CDR1 is MNHEY and CDR2 is SVGEGT. Trimming removed 3 bases at V and 5 bases at J, with 16 bases between. CDR3 length equals 16 residues. The CDR3 sequence: CASSYLGGLRTGELFF. Here the CDR3 DNA reads TGTGCCAGCAGTTATCTGGGGGGCCTTAGAACCGGGGAGCTGTTTTTT.

The table lists this clone with a count of one. The J gene is TRBJ2-2, the V gene TRBV21-1; the table assigns TRBD2, which was not confirmed against the DNA. TRBV21-1 has pseudogene status. This CDR3 is built from 15 residues. CDR3 in amino acids: CASSKARETTGELFF. The CDR3 bases are TGTGCCAGCAGCAAGGCCCGGGAGACAACCGGGGAGCTGTTTTTT.

This rearrangement joins TRBV27 to TRBJ2-2; 8 bases match TRBD2. Germline V gene lookup returns CDR1 MNHEY and CDR2 SMNVEV (reference sequence). The CDR3 contains 16 residues. J gave up 6 bases and V 1 base, and 7 bases lay outside the gene matches. Here the CDR3 DNA reads TGTGCCAGCAGTTTATTGGCGGGAGGACTAGCCGGGGAGCTGTTTTTT. Translating gives CASSLLAGGLAGELFF.

The rearrangement joins TRBV7-6 to TRBJ1-4; the D is unclear. Germline CDR1 and CDR2: SGHVS and FNYEAQ. The CDR3 contains 13 residues. Trimming removed 6 bases at V and 3 bases at J, with 8 bases between. For the CDR3, the DNA is TGTGCCAGCAGGCAAACAGCTAATGAAAAACTGTTTTTT. Amino acid sequence: CASRQTANEKLFF.

The chain combines TRBV18 with TRBJ2-7; 13 bases align to TRBD2. Trimming removed 5 bases from V and 0 bases from J; junction bases left unmatched: 10. CDR3 length: 18 amino acids. The germline V gene has CDR1 KGHSH and CDR2 LQKENI. The DNA for the CDR3 is TGTGCCAGCTCATATGGACTAGCGGGAGTGGGGGCCTCCTACGAGCAGTACTTC. This gives the protein CASSYGLAGVGASYEQYF.

The rearrangement joins TRBV7-9 to TRBJ1-5, with D hard to call. Between the trimmed V and J ends, which lost 4 bases and 7 bases, there was a span of 14 bases. From germline, CDR1 is SEHNR and CDR2 FQNEAQ (reference sequence). This CDR3 spans 14 amino acids. The CDR3 loop is CASSSNEGGQPQHF. CDR3 nucleotides: TGTGCCAGCAGCTCGAACGAGGGTGGACAGCCCCAGCATTTT. Full variable domain (remainder filled in from reference TRBV7-9 and TRBJ1-5): DTGVSQNPRHKITKRGQNVTFRCDPISEHNRLYWYRQTLGQGPEFLTYFQNEAQLEKSRLLSDRFSAERPKGSFSTLEIQRTEQGDSAMYLCASSSNEGGQPQHFGDGTRLSIL.